Shown below are 26 T cell receptor beta chains from a single sample sequenced in a study of monozygotic twins with inflammatory bowel disease. No DNA is given; TCRdb re-called the 5' RACE reads and lists each CDR3 protein once. The sample features 170,000 or so distinct CDR3 sequences, with approximately 7.4% in its top ten. The source material was blood. The receptors were gathered from a human donor with ulcerative colitis or Crohn's disease, or a healthy co-twin of an affected twin (not recorded which).

CDR3 residues: CASSSGGGSYEQYF. The chain recombines TRBV28 with TRBJ2-7. Germline-derived CDR1 and CDR2 are MDHEN and SYDVKM. The length of the CDR3 is 14 residues.

The rearrangement joins TRBV16 to TRBJ2-6. The CDR3 runs to 15 residues. Germline lookup yields CDR1 KGHSY and CDR2 FQNENV. CDR3 amino acids: CASSQSHPGANVLTF.

The rearrangement joins TRBV7-2 to TRBJ2-1; the D call of TRBD2 rests on TCRdb alone, since no DNA is present to check it. Germline-derived CDR1 and CDR2 are SGHTA and FQGNSA. This CDR3 spans 18 amino acids. CDR3 loop: CASSFWLAGGPAYNEQFF. Using reference TRBV7-2 and TRBJ2-1 for the parts outside the CDR3, the full variable domain is GAGVSQSPSNKVTEKGKDVELRCDPISGHTALYWYRQSLGQGLEFLIYFQGNSAPDKSGLPSDRFSAERTGGSVSTLTIQRTQQEDSAVYLCASSFWLAGGPAYNEQFFGPGTRLTVL.

The J gene is TRBJ1-3, the V gene TRBV28; the D call from TCRdb, TRBD1, cannot be confirmed without DNA. The CDR3 runs 13 residues. Germline-derived CDR1 and CDR2 are MDHEN and SYDVKM. This CDR3 reads CASSLSPLDTIYF. The full variable domain, its missing parts supplied by reference TRBV28 and TRBJ1-3, is DVKVTQSSRYLVKRTGEKVFLECVQDMDHENMFWYRQDPGLGLRLIYFSYDVKMKEKGDIPEGYSVSREKKERFSLILESASTNQTSMYLCASSLSPLDTIYFGEGSWLTVV.

The J gene is TRBJ2-1, the V gene TRBV6-4; TCRdb reports TRBD2, a call that lacks DNA to check it against. The CDR3 loop spans 16 amino acids. In germline, CDR1 is MRHNA, CDR2 SNTAGT. This chain's CDR3 is CASSWAGTGSYNEQFF.

The genes are TRBV20-1 and TRBJ1-1; TCRdb's D gene call, TRBD1, goes unchecked for lack of DNA. CDR3 length equals 12 residues. Germline V gene data show CDR1 as DFQATT and CDR2 as SNEGSKA (reference sequence). The CDR3 sequence: CSAIPQDNWAFF.

This sequence joins TRBV24-1 and TRBJ2-7; there is no DNA to check the TCRdb D call of TRBD1. The CDR3 runs 14 residues. Looked up from germline, CDR1 is KGHDR and CDR2 is SFDVKD. The CDR3 sequence: CATQRGTGSYEQYF.

The CDR3 here is CARSRTLYRGICEQYF. The chain is built from TRBV5-3 and TRBJ2-7; absent DNA, TCRdb's TRBD1 call cannot be checked. TRBV5-3 is flagged as an ORF with uncertain function. The CDR3 contains 16 residues.

The chain is built from TRBV11-2 and TRBJ2-1; the TCRdb D gene call, TRBD1, has no DNA to confirm it. This CDR3 contains 15 residues. Germline V lookup: CDR1 SGHAT, CDR2 FQNNGV. The CDR3 is CASSQTDFDYNEQFF.

The rearrangement links TRBV24-1 to TRBJ1-2; the D gene TCRdb calls, TRBD1, cannot be checked with no DNA. The CDR3 is made up of 18 amino acids. Germline CDR1 reads KGHDR; CDR2 reads SFDVKD. The CDR3: CATSDPKSPGTGLEGYTF.

V gene TRBV10-3 combines with J gene TRBJ2-2; the D call of TRBD2 rests on TCRdb alone, since no DNA is present to check it. The CDR3 covers 20 residues. The germline V gene has CDR1 ENHRY and CDR2 SYGVKD. The CDR3 sequence: CAIRATSGRMGFRNTGELFF.

The chain carries TRBV5-4 and TRBJ1-1; TCRdb's D call, TRBD1, is unchecked because there is no DNA. The CDR3 extends over 13 amino acids. CDR1 and CDR2 (germline): SGHNT, YYREEE (reference sequence). CDR3 sequence reads: CASSFKQGTEAFF.

The CDR3 is CATAERVRGGYTF. The chain couples TRBV25-1 to TRBJ1-2; the TCRdb call, TRBD1, lacks DNA for checking. CDR3 length equals 13 residues. From germline, CDR1 is MGHDK and CDR2 SYGVNS.

The gene calls are TRBV7-2 and TRBJ2-7; TCRdb's assignment of TRBD1 cannot be checked, as there is no DNA. Germline lookup yields CDR1 SGHTA and CDR2 FQGNSA. CDR3 length equals 11 residues. The chain's CDR3 is CASSPPGEQYF.

The V and J genes are TRBV10-3 and TRBJ1-1. CDR1 is ENHRY, CDR2 SYGVKD, per germline. CDR3 length: 16 residues. The CDR3 protein is CAISDPTELMNTEAFF.

J is TRBJ1-1 and V is TRBV7-9; TCRdb calls TRBD1, which cannot be checked without DNA. Germline V CDR1 and CDR2: SEHNR, FQNEAQ (reference sequence). CDR3 length: 14 residues. This CDR3 is CASSPGRVNTEAFF. Complete variable domain (other parts from reference TRBV7-9 and TRBJ1-1): DTGVSQNPRHKITKRGQNVTFRCDPISEHNRLYWYRQTLGQGPEFLTYFQNEAQLEKSRLLSDRFSAERPKGSFSTLEIQRTEQGDSAMYLCASSPGRVNTEAFFGQGTRLTVV.

The CDR3 loop is CASSPDWGGETQYF. This chain uses TRBV12-3 or TRBV12-4 with TRBJ2-5; TCRdb selects TRBD1, and the lack of DNA leaves this call unchecked. CDR3 size: 14 residues.

This chain links TRBV20-1 with TRBJ2-1; TCRdb's D call, TRBD1, is unchecked because there is no DNA. Per the germline V gene, CDR1 is DFQATT and CDR2 is SNEGSKA (reference sequence). The CDR3 loop spans 14 amino acids. CDR3 sequence reads: CSAAQGAFYNEQFF.

This sequence joins TRBV27 and TRBJ2-6. The germline V gene encodes CDR1 MNHEY and CDR2 SMNVEV (reference sequence). This CDR3 spans 18 amino acids. CDR3 region: CASSPFYQPSSGANVLTF. The entire variable domain, with the rest obtained from reference TRBV27 and TRBJ2-6, is as follows: EAQVTQNPRYLITVTGKKLTVTCSQNMNHEYMSWYRQDPGLGLRQIYYSMNVEVTDKGDVPEGYKVSRKEKRNFPLILESPSPNQTSLYFCASSPFYQPSSGANVLTFGAGSRLTVL.

The chain employs TRBV2 and TRBJ1-1; TCRdb reports TRBD1, a call that lacks DNA to check it against. This CDR3 is built from 13 residues. Germline V gives CDR1 SNHLY, CDR2 FYNNEI. CDR3 loop: CASSGGRTGWAFF.

The chain combines TRBV7-9 with TRBJ2-1; TCRdb's assignment of TRBD1 cannot be checked, as there is no DNA. The CDR3 is 17 residues long. The V gene's germline CDR1 is SEHNR and CDR2 FQNEAQ (reference sequence). CDR3: CASTLGTGGPRDNEQFF.

V usage is TRBV5-4 and J usage is TRBJ2-7. The CDR3 spans 13 residues. Germline V gene data show CDR1 as SGHNT and CDR2 as YYREEE (reference sequence). CDR3 in amino acids: CASSRSGVHEQYF.

J is TRBJ1-6 and V is TRBV11-2; absent DNA, TCRdb's TRBD1 call cannot be checked. Germline V lookup: CDR1 SGHAT, CDR2 FQNNGV. CDR3 length: 18 residues. This CDR3 is CASTTRTGLSSYNSPLHF.

This chain uses TRBV12-3 or TRBV12-4 with TRBJ2-1. This CDR3 is built from 15 residues. CDR3 residues: CASSLGVFSYNEQFF.

V and J are TRBV10-3 and TRBJ2-5; TCRdb reports TRBD1, a call that lacks DNA to check it against. The germline gives CDR1 ENHRY, CDR2 SYGVKD. The CDR3 contains 14 residues. Here the CDR3 reads CAISESPGRETQYF.

V and J are TRBV10-2 and TRBJ2-7; TCRdb returns TRBD1, unconfirmable since there is no DNA. Germline V CDR1 and CDR2: WSHSY, SAAADI. This CDR3 has 12 amino acids. The CDR3 spells CASSTQGYEQYF.